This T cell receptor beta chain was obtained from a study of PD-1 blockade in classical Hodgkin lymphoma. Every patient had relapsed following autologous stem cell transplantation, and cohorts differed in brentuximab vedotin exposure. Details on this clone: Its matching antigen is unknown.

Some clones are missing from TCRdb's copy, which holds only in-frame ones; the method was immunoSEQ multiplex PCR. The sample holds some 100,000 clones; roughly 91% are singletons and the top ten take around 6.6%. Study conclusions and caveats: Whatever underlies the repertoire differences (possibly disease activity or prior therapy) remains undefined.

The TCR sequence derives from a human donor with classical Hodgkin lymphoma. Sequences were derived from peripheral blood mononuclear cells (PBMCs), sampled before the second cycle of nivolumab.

In DNA, the CDR3 is TGTGCCAGCAGCTACAGGGCAAGCGGAAACACCATATATTTT. Translation: CASSYRASGNTIYF. V gene TRBV5-8 combines with J gene TRBJ1-3, with TRBD1 as a possible D gene (6 bases). V was clipped by 3 bases and J by 4 bases, with 11 bases between them. This CDR3 is 14 amino acids long. Looked up from germline, CDR1 is SGHTS and CDR2 is YDEGEE.